The clone carrying this TCR beta chain has only one observation. Per the study methods: Researchers report that nucleated cell counts were estimated from reference gene primer amplification. TCRdb's copy holds only in-frame clones and misses some; the assay was immunoSEQ multiplex PCR. That table furnishes V, J and clone size, whereas the DNA furnished D and trimming. This sample has 15,000 to 18,000 clones, with more than 85% found just once. This sample was taken from a study of blood T cell repertoires in COVID-19. Germline values: CDR1 SGHAT, CDR2 FQNNGV. The CDR3 sequence is 15 residues long. The trim removed 4 bases at V and 7 bases at J, leaving 10 bases unmatched.

The chain couples TRBV11-2 to TRBJ1-3; 7 bases are shared with TRBD1. The TCR originated in a man aged 60 to 69 with acute or convalescent COVID-19. The sequenced sample was peripheral blood. The CDR3 DNA is TGTGCCAGCAGCTCGAACAGGGGTTTGGCGAACACCATATATTTT. Protein: CASSSNRGLANTIYF.